A single sample is the source of the 31 T cell receptor beta chains below, sequenced in a study of cytomegalovirus exposure and HLA in healthy donors. Use of 60 Vbeta and 13 Jbeta primers characterized the PCR. Clones were read by immunoSEQ multiplex PCR, and TCRdb kept only the in-frame ones, dropping some. Among roughly 200,000 clones listed, more than 65% were seen once. Sequencing was done on a sample of PBMCs. Receptors originate from a man in his fifties or sixties in good health and CMV-seronegative.

This clone was counted once. The genes are TRBV9 and TRBJ1-3, with 10 bases that match TRBD1. From germline, CDR1 is SGDLS and CDR2 YYNGEE. The CDR3 totals 16 residues. V gave up 2 bases and J gave up 6 bases; unmatched junction bases: 8. CDR3 residues: CASSVGTGDLANTIYF. In DNA, the CDR3 is TGTGCCAGCAGCGTTGGGACAGGGGATTTGGCAAACACCATATATTTT.

The table lists this clone with a count of one. The chain is built from TRBV7-9 and TRBJ1-1; 10 positions agree with TRBD1. After removal of 4 bases from V and 2 bases from J, the junction contained 7 bases not matched to a gene. CDR3 length equals 16 residues. Germline values: CDR1 SEHNR, CDR2 FQNEAQ (reference sequence). The CDR3 DNA follows: TGTGCCAGCAGCTCGGGACAGGGGCTTCTTAACACTGAAGCTTTCTTT. This sequence encodes CASSSGQGLLNTEAFF.

The V and J genes are TRBV28 and TRBJ1-2; 9 positions match TRBD1. The CDR3 loop spans 19 amino acids. CDR1 MDHEN and CDR2 SYDVKM come from the germline V gene. V was pared by 4 bases and J by 7 bases, with 22 bases of the junction left unmatched. The chain's CDR3 is CASSSTSPGQGSPRGGYTF. The CDR3 DNA is TGTGCCAGCAGTTCCACCTCTCCGGGACAGGGTTCCCCGCGAGGTGGCTACACCTTC.

The chain is built from TRBV6-5 and TRBJ1-5; TRBD1 matches 10 bases. The V gene end was trimmed by 6 bases and the J gene end by 2 bases; junction bases not matched to a gene: 4. The CDR3 has 15 residues. Germline V gene data show CDR1 as MNHEY and CDR2 as SVGAGI. CDR3 DNA sequence: TGTGCCAGCAGAAGGGACAGGGGTGGCAATCAGCCCCAGCATTTT. This translates into CASRRDRGGNQPQHF.

The chain recombines TRBV28 with TRBJ1-2; 7 bases align to TRBD1. Trimming cost V 6 bases and J 3 bases; bases outside gene matches: 7. The CDR3 spans 14 residues. In germline, CDR1 is MDHEN, CDR2 SYDVKM. The CDR3 loop reads CASRPWTGDYGYTF. The CDR3 DNA is TGTGCCAGCAGACCCTGGACAGGCGACTATGGCTACACCTTC.

V gene TRBV7-6 combines with J gene TRBJ2-1; 7 bases are shared with TRBD1. The V and J ends lost 6 bases and 2 bases, in that order; junction bases with no gene match: 10. The length of the CDR3 is 16 residues. Germline-derived CDR1 and CDR2 are SGHVS and FNYEAQ. CDR3 DNA sequence: TGTGCCAGCAGGCACTCCGGGGACAGTGCCTACAATGAGCAGTTCTTC. It is translated as CASRHSGDSAYNEQFF.

V usage is TRBV2 and J usage is TRBJ1-1; D is possibly TRBD1 (5 bases). Trimming cost V 4 bases and J 5 bases, with 8 bases left between them. Germline V gives CDR1 SNHLY, CDR2 FYNNEI. The CDR3 is 12 residues long. CDR3 coding DNA: TGTGCCAGCAGTGTGTCAGGGACTGAAGCTTTCTTT. This encodes CASSVSGTEAFF.

The count of this clone is one. The V and J genes are TRBV5-6 and TRBJ2-6, with D maybe TRBD2 (7 bases). CDR3 length: 19 amino acids. Germline V lookup: CDR1 SGHDT, CDR2 YYEEEE. Trimming removed 0 bases at V and 0 bases at J, with 16 bases between. CDR3 sequence: CASSLAGGATISGANVLTF. The DNA for the CDR3 is TGTGCCAGCAGCTTGGCTGGGGGGGCGACCATCTCTGGGGCCAACGTCCTGACTTTC.

This clone was recorded only once. Other DNA variants within this sample encode the same CDR3. J is TRBJ2-7 and V is TRBV28, with D possibly TRBD1 on 6 matching bases. V lost 6 bases and J lost 5, with 23 bases in between. The CDR3 length is 16 residues. The germline gives CDR1 MDHEN, CDR2 SYDVKM. The CDR3 DNA reads as TGTGCCAGCAGCCCCATCGGTAGGACAGATCTTGACGAGCAGTACTTC. Its protein product is CASSPIGRTDLDEQYF.

The chain joins TRBV19 to TRBJ2-5; 7 bases agree with TRBD1. The germline CDR1 and CDR2 sequences are LNHDA and SQIVND (reference sequence). J was trimmed by 0 bases and V by 4 bases; bases with no gene match: 5. The CDR3 length is 15 residues. As DNA, the CDR3 is TGTGCCAGTAGTAGGCAGGGGGATTACCAAGAGACCCAGTACTTC. Amino acid sequence: CASSRQGDYQETQYF.

V usage is TRBV5-1 and J usage is TRBJ2-1; TRBD1 matches at 7 bases. This CDR3 is built from 14 residues. The ends lost 4 bases at V and 4 bases at J; junction bases unmatched: 5. The germline V gene encodes CDR1 SGHRS and CDR2 YFSETQ. Written as DNA, the CDR3 is TGCGCCAGCAGCCGGGGACAGAGTTACAATGAGCAGTTCTTC. Translating it yields CASSRGQSYNEQFF.

The rearrangement joins TRBV6-5 to TRBJ2-7; 11 bases agree with TRBD1. CDR1 MNHEY and CDR2 SVGAGI come from the germline V gene. Germline trimming cut 4 bases from V and 3 bases from J; bases unmatched to any gene: 5. CDR3 size: 15 residues. The chain's CDR3 is CASSSGTGGVYEQYF. The DNA of the CDR3 is TGTGCCAGCAGTTCAGGGACAGGGGGTGTCTACGAGCAGTACTTC.

The CDR3 is CASSPVVPGGYEQYF. CDR3 nucleotides: TGTGCCAGCAGCCCGGTCGTACCAGGGGGCTACGAGCAGTACTTC. The V gene is TRBV7-9, the J gene TRBJ2-7; TRBD1 aligns across 7 bases. CDR1 and CDR2 from the germline V gene are SEHNR and FQNEAQ (reference sequence). J gave up 3 bases and V 5 bases, and 10 bases lay outside the gene matches. This CDR3 is 15 amino acids long.

The CDR3 nucleotides read TGTGCCAGCAGCTCCGGACAGGGAGACTACGAGCAGTACTTC. Residues: CASSSGQGDYEQYF. The chain links TRBV5-4 to TRBJ2-7; 8 bases agree with TRBD1. CDR1 and CDR2 (germline): SGHNT, YYREEE (reference sequence). The trim removed 3 bases at V and 3 bases at J, leaving 5 bases unmatched. This CDR3 has 14 residues.

CDR3 coding DNA: TGTGCCAGCAGTCCCAGGACAGGGGAGCAGTTCTTC. Translation: CASSPRTGEQFF. V is TRBV27 and J is TRBJ2-1; 8 bases line up with TRBD1. Losses at the gene ends were 5 bases for V and 10 bases for J; bases not matched to a gene: 4. CDR3 size: 12 residues. Per the germline V gene, CDR1 is MNHEY and CDR2 is SMNVEV (reference sequence).

The chain carries TRBV5-1 and TRBJ2-3, with no clear D. The V end lost 7 bases, the J end lost 0 bases, and 12 bases lay between the germline ends. There are 14 residues in the CDR3. CDR1 and CDR2 from the germline V gene are SGHRS and YFSETQ. The CDR3 here is CASSVQTSTDTQYF. The CDR3 DNA reads as TGCGCCAGCTCGGTTCAAACTAGCACAGATACGCAGTATTTT. The full variable domain, in which reference TRBV5-1 and TRBJ2-3 provide the parts outside the CDR3, is KAGVTQTPRYLIKTRGQQVTLSCSPISGHRSVSWYQQTPGQGLQFLFEYFSETQRNKGNFPGRFSGRQFSNSRSEMNVSTLELGDSALYLCASSVQTSTDTQYFGPGTRLTVL.

CDR3 DNA sequence: TGTGCCAGCAGTCCCCGAGTGTTAGCGGGAGACTACGAGCAGTACTTC. This translates into CASSPRVLAGDYEQYF. The V and J genes are TRBV27 and TRBJ2-5; 9 nucleotides agree with TRBD2. Near its end, the DNA agrees better with TRBJ2-7, so the J call may be wrong. Germline values: CDR1 MNHEY, CDR2 SMNVEV (reference sequence). The CDR3 sequence is 16 residues long.

The CDR3 loop is CASSPPAGLAGAEQYF. CDR3 DNA sequence: TGTGCCAGCTCACCACCCGCTGGGCTAGCGGGAGCCGAGCAGTACTTC. J is TRBJ2-7 and V is TRBV18; 10 positions match TRBD2. The junction had 8 bases not matched to a gene; V was cut back by 0 bases and J by 6 bases. CDR3 length: 16 amino acids. The V gene's germline CDR1 is KGHSH and CDR2 LQKENI.

This chain's CDR3 is CAWNRETAYEQYF. DNA of the CDR3: TGTGCCTGGAACCGAGAGACAGCCTACGAGCAGTACTTC. This chain joins TRBV30 and TRBJ2-7; perhaps TRBD1 as D (5 bases). The CDR3 length is 13 residues. V gave up 4 bases and J gave up 2 bases, with 12 bases separating them. The germline V gene has CDR1 GTSNPN and CDR2 SVGIG (reference sequence).

The rearrangement joins TRBV5-4 to TRBJ2-5, with 8 bases that match TRBD2. The assigned J gene may be wrong: the sequence end matches TRBJ2-7 better. The CDR3 runs 15 residues. The germline V gene encodes CDR1 SGHNT and CDR2 YYREEE (reference sequence). CDR3 bases: TGTGCCAGCAGCTTGGTCGGGAGGGCCGGTTACGAGCAGTACTTC. The encoded protein is CASSLVGRAGYEQYF.

The V gene is TRBV6-9, the J gene TRBJ2-1, with D possibly being TRBD2 (6 bases). Germline values: CDR1 MNHGY, CDR2 SVAAGI. V shed 9 bases and J shed 7 bases, with 19 bases lying between them. This CDR3 has 14 residues. Here the CDR3 reads CARSLWEALNEQFF. The CDR3 bases are TGTGCCAGATCCCTATGGGAGGCCCTTAATGAGCAGTTCTTC.

The chain carries TRBV6-1 and TRBJ2-7; maybe TRBD1 (6 bases). The germline V and J ends were trimmed by 6 bases and 2 bases, with 14 bases remaining between them. CDR3 length equals 14 residues. Germline V gives CDR1 MNHNS, CDR2 SASEGT. CDR3 sequence reads: CASRTYRETYEQYF. The CDR3 DNA is TGTGCCAGCAGGACATACAGGGAAACCTACGAGCAGTACTTC.

CDR3 sequence reads: CASSPYGQGITEAFF. CDR3 sequence (DNA): TGTGCCAGCTCACCATACGGACAGGGTATCACTGAAGCTTTCTTT. The chain links TRBV18 to TRBJ1-1; 8 bases map to TRBD1. The CDR3 extends over 15 amino acids. The germline gives CDR1 KGHSH, CDR2 LQKENI. V lost 2 bases and J lost 4; bases outside the gene matches: 6.

Written as DNA, the CDR3 is TGTGCCAGCAGTCCGACAATGCTCCTAATGAGAGGCTACACCTTC. Its translation: CASSPTMLLMRGYTF. V is TRBV27 and J is TRBJ1-2; D not resolved. There are 15 residues in the CDR3. Trimming took 5 bases from V and 8 from J, leaving 21 bases between them. From germline, CDR1 is MNHEY and CDR2 SMNVEV (reference sequence).

This rearrangement joins TRBV19 to TRBJ1-1; weak D call: TRBD1 (6 bases). Germline lookup yields CDR1 LNHDA and CDR2 SQIVND (reference sequence). The CDR3 extends over 13 amino acids. V gave up 5 bases and J gave up 3 bases, with 10 bases separating them. DNA of the CDR3: TGTGCCAGTAGTCCTACAGGGTACACTGAAGCTTTCTTT. This codes for CASSPTGYTEAFF.

This chain links TRBV2 with TRBJ2-7; D not resolved. The CDR3 runs 15 residues. V lost 2 bases, J lost 7 bases, and 18 bases lay in between. Germline loops: CDR1 SNHLY, CDR2 FYNNEI. In nucleotides, the CDR3 is TGTGCCAGCAGTGAACAGAATCCGCTTGTGCGGGAGCAGTACTTC. Amino acids: CASSEQNPLVREQYF.

The rearrangement uses TRBV18 and TRBJ2-1; 10 bases align to TRBD2. This CDR3 is 16 amino acids long. Germline V CDR1 and CDR2: KGHSH, LQKENI. The V gene end was trimmed by 3 bases and the J gene end by 8 bases; junction bases not matched to a gene: 10. The CDR3 sequence: CASSPQAGGPSYEQFF. The DNA for the CDR3 is TGTGCCAGCTCACCGCAAGCGGGAGGGCCGTCCTATGAGCAGTTCTTC.

The chain is built from TRBV25-1 and TRBJ1-2, with 8 bases aligning to TRBD1. Germline CDR1 reads MGHDK; CDR2 reads SYGVNS. There are 17 residues in the CDR3. The V gene end was trimmed by 0 bases and the J gene end by 4 bases; junction bases not matched to a gene: 10. CDR3 in DNA: TGTGCCAGCAGTGAATATCTCGGGACAGGACCCACCTATGGCTACACCTTC. This gives the protein CASSEYLGTGPTYGYTF.

Worth noting for this clone: The sample has other DNA sequences that encode this CDR3 too. The genes are TRBV5-1 and TRBJ2-5, with TRBD1 identical over 7 bases. CDR3 length equals 14 residues. The germline gives CDR1 SGHRS, CDR2 YFSETQ. Trimming at V came to 4 bases and at J to 1 base, leaving 4 bases not matched to a gene. The CDR3: CASSPGTAQETQYF. The DNA of the CDR3 is TGCGCCAGCAGCCCCGGGACAGCCCAAGAGACCCAGTACTTC.

The sample holds one count of this clone. The V and J genes are TRBV9 and TRBJ1-1; D is possibly TRBD1 (6 bases). Between the trimmed V and J ends, which lost 0 bases and 0 bases, there was a span of 6 bases. The CDR3 consists of 14 residues. Germline CDR1 SGDLS, CDR2 YYNGEE. The CDR3 spells CASSVGQVNTEAFF. The DNA of the CDR3 is TGTGCCAGCAGCGTAGGACAGGTGAACACTGAAGCTTTCTTT.

The V call is TRBV5-4, the J call TRBJ2-2; 11 bases map to TRBD1. With 9 bases clipped from V and 1 base from J, the junction kept 8 bases outside the gene matches. This CDR3 has 16 residues. The germline V gene encodes CDR1 SGHNT and CDR2 YYREEE (reference sequence). CDR3 DNA sequence: TGTGCCACTGGACAGGGGGCCTTACTGAACACCGGGGAGCTGTTTTTT. It specifies CATGQGALLNTGELFF.